The next 16 T cell receptor beta chains were all read from a single sample in a study of blood T cell repertoires in COVID-19. Libraries were prepared by immunoSEQ multiplex PCR; TCRdb keeps only in-frame clonotypes and omits some of them. The sample holds about 120,000 clones, 78% seen once. Specimen: peripheral blood. The source of these receptors is a man in his sixties or seventies with acute or convalescent COVID-19.

V gene TRBV7-3 combines with J gene TRBJ2-1; 10 bases line up with TRBD1. In germline, CDR1 is SGHTA, CDR2 FQGTGA. With 5 bases clipped from V and 6 bases from J, the junction kept 7 bases outside the gene matches. CDR3 length: 15 amino acids. CDR3 region: CASSPRQGAGNEQFF. The CDR3, as DNA: TGTGCCAGCAGCCCAAGACAGGGGGCAGGCAATGAGCAGTTCTTC.

CDR3 sequence reads: CASSFAGPNEKLFF. The CDR3 DNA reads as TGCGCCAGCAGCTTCGCGGGGCCTAATGAAAAACTGTTTTTT. The chain is built from TRBV5-1 and TRBJ1-4, with D perhaps matching TRBD1 (5 bases). This CDR3 contains 14 residues. Trimming took off 2 bases at V and 3 bases at J, with 8 bases between the two ends. Germline CDR1 reads SGHRS; CDR2 reads YFSETQ.

V usage is TRBV4-3 and J usage is TRBJ1-3; D uncertain. The CDR3 extends over 15 amino acids. V lost 1 base, J lost 1 base, and 8 bases lay in between. The germline CDR1 and CDR2 sequences are LGHNA and YSLEER. CDR3 protein: CASSQVPGSGNTIYF. DNA for the CDR3: TGCGCCAGCAGCCAAGTTCCGGGATCTGGAAACACCATATATTTT.

In its sample, this clone was seen once. The chain is built from TRBV30 and TRBJ1-1; D not certain. Trimming took off 4 bases at V and 2 bases at J, with 11 bases between the two ends. Germline CDR1 is GTSNPN and CDR2 is SVGIG (reference sequence). The CDR3 runs to 13 residues. The CDR3: CAWTAGRNTEAFF. CDR3 coding DNA: TGTGCCTGGACAGCGGGCCGCAACACTGAAGCTTTCTTT. The whole variable domain, remainder taken from reference TRBV30 and TRBJ1-1, is SQTIHQWPATLVQPVGSPLSLECTVEGTSNPNLYWYRQAAGRGLQLLFYSVGIGQISSEVPQNLSASRPQDRQFILSSKKLLLSDSGFYLCAWTAGRNTEAFFGQGTRLTVV.

The chain is built from TRBV13 and TRBJ1-2; D possibly corresponds to TRBD1 (5 bases). Looked up from germline, CDR1 is PRHDT and CDR2 is FYEKMQ (reference sequence). The V end was cut by 2 bases, the J end by 8 bases, with 18 bases between. The CDR3 consists of 15 residues. Here the CDR3 reads CASSLKARAARGYTF. The CDR3, as DNA: TGTGCCAGCAGCTTAAAGGCCAGGGCGGCGCGGGGCTACACCTTC. Full variable domain (missing parts from reference TRBV13 and TRBJ1-2): AAGVIQSPRHLIKEKRETATLKCYPIPRHDTVYWYQQGPGQDPQFLISFYEKMQSDKGSIPDRFSAQQFSDYHSELNMSSLELGDSALYFCASSLKARAARGYTFGSGTRLTVV.

The chain links TRBV5-1 to TRBJ2-3; D may be TRBD2 (5 bases). Germline CDR1 and CDR2: SGHRS and YFSETQ. V lost 4 bases and J 3 bases, leaving 15 bases between the germline ends. This CDR3 region has 15 residues. CDR3 sequence: CASSLGLPRTDTQYF. The CDR3 DNA reads TGCGCCAGCAGCCTCGGACTTCCCCGGACAGATACGCAGTATTTT.

The CDR3 loop reads CASSLSTSYNEQFF. The DNA of the CDR3 is TGTGCCAGCAGTTTATCGACAAGTTACAATGAGCAGTTCTTC. This chain links TRBV27 with TRBJ2-1, with D hard to call. Germline CDR1 MNHEY, CDR2 SMNVEV (reference sequence). This CDR3 spans 14 amino acids. Trimming shortened V by 0 bases and J by 4 bases, and 7 bases separated the two germline ends.

The chain employs TRBV19 and TRBJ1-1; a weak D match, TRBD1 (5 bases). Per germline, CDR1 LNHDA and CDR2 SQIVND (reference sequence). V dropped 5 bases and J dropped 0 bases, with 10 bases sitting between them. The CDR3 consists of 14 residues. The CDR3 here is CASSYGGMNTEAFF. The CDR3 nucleotides read TGTGCCAGTAGTTACGGGGGGATGAACACTGAAGCTTTCTTT. The whole variable domain, remainder taken from reference TRBV19 and TRBJ1-1, is DGGITQSPKYLFRKEGQNVTLSCEQNLNHDAMYWYRQDPGQGLRLIYYSQIVNDFQKGDIAEGYSVSREKKESFPLTVTSAQKNPTAFYLCASSYGGMNTEAFFGQGTRLTVV.

This clone was counted between two and nine times. The chain uses TRBV5-4 and TRBJ1-2; D might be TRBD1 (6 bases). V lost 4 bases, J lost 5 bases, and 12 bases lay in between. Germline V gene data show CDR1 as SGHNT and CDR2 as YYREEE (reference sequence). The CDR3 loop spans 13 amino acids. In DNA, the CDR3 is TGTGCCAGCAGCCCCACAGGGTTATATGGCTACACCTTC. Translated, it gives CASSPTGLYGYTF. The full variable domain, completed using reference TRBV5-4 and TRBJ1-2, is ETGVTQSPTHLIKTRGQQVTLRCSSQSGHNTVSWYQQALGQGPQFIFQYYREEENGRGNFPPRFSGLQFPNYSSELNVNALELDDSALYLCASSPTGLYGYTFGSGTRLTVV.

Here the CDR3 DNA reads TGTGCCAGCAGTACTCAAAGACTCACCGGGGAGCTGTTTTTT. This translates into CASSTQRLTGELFF. The chain has TRBV6-5 and TRBJ2-2; D is unresolved. The V end was cut by 5 bases, the J end by 4 bases, with 11 bases between. The CDR3 consists of 14 residues. Germline V gene data show CDR1 as MNHEY and CDR2 as SVGAGI.

The chain couples TRBV6-2 or TRBV6-3 to TRBJ1-1; D call uncertain. The CDR3 covers 12 residues. The germline V gene has CDR1 MNHEY and CDR2 SVGEGT. Trimming took off 6 bases at V and 2 bases at J, with 7 bases between the two ends. CDR3 loop: CASSLINTEAFF. The CDR3 DNA sequence: TGTGCCAGCAGCCTCATTAACACTGAAGCTTTCTTT.

The rearrangement uses TRBV18 and TRBJ1-1, with TRBD1 as a possible D gene (6 bases). The CDR3 has 16 amino acids. Trimming took 4 bases from V and 1 from J, leaving 16 bases between them. Germline V CDR1 and CDR2: KGHSH, LQKENI. This CDR3 reads CASSRNPGDRNTEAFF. CDR3 bases: TGTGCCAGCTCACGAAACCCAGGGGATCGGAACACTGAAGCTTTCTTT.

V usage is TRBV12-3 or TRBV12-4 and J usage is TRBJ1-1, with 8 positions matching TRBD1. Trimming removed 5 bases from V and 11 bases from J; junction bases left unmatched: 4. This CDR3 is built from 11 residues. This CDR3 is CASSRRTGAFF. The CDR3 bases are TGTGCCAGCAGTCGCCGGACAGGGGCTTTCTTT.

The chain links TRBV29-1 to TRBJ1-2; the D is unclear. This CDR3 is 14 amino acids long. Germline V gene lookup returns CDR1 SQVTM and CDR2 ANQGSEA. Trimming took 5 bases from V and 2 from J, leaving 15 bases between them. CDR3 residues: CSVSLIVGNYGYTF. The DNA of the CDR3 is TGCAGCGTTAGTCTTATTGTCGGGAACTATGGCTACACCTTC.

The chain is built from TRBV9 and TRBJ2-7; no clear D. The ends were cut back, 1 base at V and 2 bases at J, with 13 bases in the middle. CDR1 is SGDLS, CDR2 YYNGEE, per germline. The CDR3 sequence is 15 residues long. The DNA for the CDR3 is TGTGCCAGCAGCGTAACTTGGAGCGCGACCTACGAGCAGTACTTC. This sequence encodes CASSVTWSATYEQYF.

This chain connects TRBV20-1 to TRBJ2-5; D is uncertain. The CDR3 is 11 residues long. Trimming removed 4 bases at V and 2 bases at J, with 5 bases between. Germline CDR1 is DFQATT and CDR2 is SNEGSKA (reference sequence). The chain's CDR3 is CSATKQETQYF. In nucleotides, the CDR3 is TGCAGTGCTACTAAGCAAGAGACCCAGTACTTC.